The 21 T cell receptor beta chains reported below all come from one sample, sequenced in a study of blood T cells in healthy people across ages (dated by TCRdb to between 2014 and 2017). Library prep was done by 5' RACE. Sequencing was carried out with an Illumina HiSeq 2500. A second PCR of about 6 to 11 cycles was performed with a sample-barcoded 5' primer and a J-beta primer mix. Starting from the raw public reads, TCRdb applied fastp trimming at Q25, assembled clones with MiXCR and retained in-frame beta chains. Every entry covers one CDR3 protein and lists the most common genes and DNA from its rows. In this sample the table shows about 680,000 distinct CDR3 sequences, around half of which occur a single time. Of the sample, roughly a third falls within the top ten clones. Sequencing was performed on blood. The receptors here all came from a woman aged 60-75 years in good health.

The CDR3, as DNA: TGCAGTGGGAGGGGCCATGCCACCGGGGAGCTGTTTTTT. Protein: CSGRGHATGELFF. The chain couples TRBV20-1 to TRBJ2-2, with a weak D call TRBD2 (6 bases). V dropped 7 bases and J dropped 4 bases, with 13 bases sitting between them. The CDR3 contains 13 residues. Germline V gene lookup returns CDR1 DFQATT and CDR2 SNEGSKA (reference sequence).

The chain uses TRBV29-1 and TRBJ1-1, with D uncertain. Germline CDR1 is SQVTM and CDR2 is ANQGSEA. The CDR3 contains 13 residues. V was clipped by 6 bases and J by 0 bases, with 11 bases between them. The CDR3 loop reads CSVAGLMNTEAFF. CDR3 nucleotides: TGCAGCGTCGCCGGACTGATGAACACTGAAGCTTTCTTT.

J is TRBJ1-4 and V is TRBV5-4; the D is unclear. This CDR3 comprises 13 residues. Trimming removed 4 bases at V and 4 bases at J, with 8 bases between. Germline-derived CDR1 and CDR2 are SGHNT and YYREEE (reference sequence). For the CDR3, the DNA is TGTGCCAGCAGCGAAGAATTTAATGAAAAACTGTTTTTT. As protein: CASSEEFNEKLFF.

The rearrangement links TRBV13 to TRBJ1-5; D not resolved. CDR3 length equals 16 residues. Trimming took off 0 bases at V and 0 bases at J, with 9 bases between the two ends. Germline V gene lookup returns CDR1 PRHDT and CDR2 FYEKMQ (reference sequence). The CDR3 here is CASSLGWGGSNQPQHF. The CDR3 bases are TGTGCCAGCAGCTTAGGATGGGGAGGTAGCAATCAGCCCCAGCATTTT.

The chain carries TRBV20-1 and TRBJ1-5; TRBD1 is a possible D gene (6 bases). V was pared by 2 bases and J by 0 bases, with 14 bases between. The germline V gene encodes CDR1 DFQATT and CDR2 SNEGSKA (reference sequence). This CDR3 has 16 residues. This CDR3 reads CSARSPTGHSNQPQHF. CDR3 sequence (DNA): TGCAGTGCTAGATCCCCGACAGGACATAGCAATCAGCCCCAGCATTTT.

This clonotype was seen only once. This chain links TRBV15 with TRBJ2-7; D call uncertain. V lost 0 bases and J lost 0, with 12 bases in between. The CDR3 loop spans 16 amino acids. Looked up from germline, CDR1 is LNHNV and CDR2 is YYDKDF (reference sequence). This CDR3 is CATSREQSVSSYEQYF. CDR3 nucleotides: TGTGCCACCAGCAGAGAACAGTCAGTCAGCTCCTACGAGCAGTACTTC.

The chain combines TRBV24-1 with TRBJ1-5, with 9 bases aligning to TRBD1. This CDR3 has 16 amino acids. Trimming removed 2 bases from V and 3 bases from J; junction bases left unmatched: 4. CDR1 is KGHDR and CDR2 is SFDVKD in the germline V gene. In DNA form, the CDR3 reads TGTGCCACCAGTGATTCGGGACAGGGCAACAATCAGCCCCAGCATTTT. This codes for CATSDSGQGNNQPQHF.

This clonotype was recorded at least ten times. V usage is TRBV7-3 and J usage is TRBJ2-4, with TRBD2 matching 10 bases. There are 18 residues in the CDR3. The germline CDR1 and CDR2 sequences are SGHTA and FQGTGA. The V gene end was trimmed by 8 bases and the J gene end by 0 bases; junction bases not matched to a gene: 13. CDR3 coding DNA: TGTGCCAGCGAGACCGGGACTAGCGTTCCTCTAGCCAAAAACATTCAGTACTTC. Translated, it gives CASETGTSVPLAKNIQYF.

This clonotype was observed a few times. This sequence joins TRBV6-2 or TRBV6-3 and TRBJ1-1; D is unresolved. Trimming left V 2 bases short and J 1 base short, with 2 bases between. The CDR3 totals 12 residues. CDR1 is MNHEY and CDR2 is SVGEGT in the germline V gene. CDR3 protein: CASSYPNTEAFF. The CDR3 nucleotides read TGTGCCAGCAGTTACCCGAACACTGAAGCTTTCTTT.

This rearrangement joins TRBV20-1 to TRBJ2-5; D tentatively fits TRBD1 or TRBD2 (5 bases each). Germline loops: CDR1 DFQATT, CDR2 SNEGSKA (reference sequence). The CDR3 loop spans 12 amino acids. V lost 6 bases, J lost 13 bases, and 21 bases lay in between. The CDR3 region is CSAPDSLRGRYF. Here the CDR3 DNA reads TGCAGTGCCCCCGACAGCCTACGAGGGCGGTACTTC.

This rearrangement joins TRBV12-3 or TRBV12-4 to TRBJ2-7; 14 bases align to TRBD2. The length of the CDR3 is 16 residues. V lost 6 bases and J lost 0; bases outside the gene matches: 4. As DNA, the CDR3 is TGTGCCAGCAGCAGGACTAGCGGGGGGTTCTCCTACGAGCAGTACTTC. The encoded protein is CASSRTSGGFSYEQYF.

J is TRBJ2-5 and V is TRBV12-3 or TRBV12-4, with 11 bases lining up with TRBD1. The J call may not be correct, given that the DNA end is closer to TRBJ2-7. CDR3 length equals 17 residues. CDR3 protein: CASSEPDRGQVNYEQYF. The CDR3 region has the DNA TGTGCCAGCAGTGAACCGGACAGGGGGCAAGTTAACTACGAGCAGTACTTC.

There are a few counts of this clonotype. The CDR3 DNA is TGTGCCAGCAGCGTAGGTCCCCCTAGCGGGGCCTACAATGAGCAGTTCTTC. Its protein is CASSVGPPSGAYNEQFF. The V gene is TRBV9, the J gene TRBJ2-1; TRBD2 agrees at 9 bases. CDR3 size: 17 residues. V trimming: 0 bases; J trimming: 2 bases; junction bases outside the gene matches: 6. Germline-derived CDR1 and CDR2 are SGDLS and YYNGEE.

The chain employs TRBV24-1 and TRBJ2-7; unclear D gene. Germline V gene sequence: CDR1 KGHDR, CDR2 SFDVKD. This CDR3 contains 12 residues. V shed 3 bases and J shed 3 bases, with 5 bases lying between them. Written as DNA, the CDR3 is TGTGCCACCAGTGATGATGACTACGAGCAGTACTTC. It translates to CATSDDDYEQYF.

The rearrangement links TRBV29-1 to TRBJ2-3; the D is unclear. The CDR3 is made up of 13 amino acids. V was shortened by 3 bases and J by 6 bases, with 13 bases between the two germline ends. Germline V gives CDR1 SQVTM, CDR2 ANQGSEA. The CDR3 is CSVEAGYGDTQYF. The DNA for the CDR3 is TGCAGCGTTGAGGCTGGGTATGGGGATACGCAGTATTTT.

CDR3 sequence reads: CASSPGLKSDTQYF. In DNA, the CDR3 is TGTGCCAGCAGCCCGGGACTCAAATCAGATACGCAGTATTTT. The V and J genes are TRBV12-3 or TRBV12-4 and TRBJ2-3; D may be TRBD2 (6 bases). CDR3 length: 14 amino acids. V lost 6 bases to trimming and J lost 4 bases, with 14 bases between them.

Comment on this clonotype: This may stem from a read error, because a much larger clone lies one nucleotide away. The chain employs TRBV5-1 and TRBJ2-5, with 8 bases matching TRBD1. This CDR3 is built from 13 residues. Germline-derived CDR1 and CDR2 are SGHRS and YFSETQ. In nucleotides, the CDR3 is TGCACCAGCACCCGGACAGGGTACGAGACCCAGTACTTC. Amino acids: CTSTRTGYETQYF.

This clonotype has more than one count but fewer than ten. The chain combines TRBV20-1 with TRBJ2-5; D uncertain. The CDR3 extends over 13 amino acids. Germline CDR1 reads DFQATT; CDR2 reads SNEGSKA (reference sequence). V lost 0 bases and J 2 bases, leaving 7 bases between the germline ends. The CDR3 nucleotides read TGCAGTGCTAGAGACGAGAAACAAGAGACCCAGTACTTC. This sequence encodes CSARDEKQETQYF.

V is TRBV24-1 and J is TRBJ2-1, with 7 nucleotides matching TRBD2. Germline V gives CDR1 KGHDR, CDR2 SFDVKD. J gave up 0 bases and V 3 bases, and 10 bases lay outside the gene matches. This CDR3 comprises 18 residues. The CDR3 loop is CATSDGSFAGVSYNEQFF. CDR3 in DNA: TGTGCCACCAGTGATGGCTCCTTTGCGGGAGTCTCCTACAATGAGCAGTTCTTC.

The chain employs TRBV12-3 or TRBV12-4 and TRBJ2-5, with TRBD2 matching over 11 bases. J was trimmed by 11 bases and V by 6 bases; bases with no gene match: 14. The CDR3 contains 15 residues. The CDR3 coding sequence is TGTGCCAGCAGGGGTAGCGGGAGGGATTACAATGAGCAGTACTTC. As protein: CASRGSGRDYNEQYF.

The chain joins TRBV3-1 to TRBJ2-1; D might be TRBD1 or TRBD2, each matching 5 bases. CDR1 LGHDT and CDR2 YNNKEL come from the germline V gene (reference sequence). The CDR3 is 16 amino acids. Trimming cost V 0 bases and J 6 bases, with 15 bases left between them. The CDR3 DNA sequence: TGTGCCAGCAGCCAAGATCTCGGGGCACTCTCCAATGAGCAGTTCTTC. Residues: CASSQDLGALSNEQFF.